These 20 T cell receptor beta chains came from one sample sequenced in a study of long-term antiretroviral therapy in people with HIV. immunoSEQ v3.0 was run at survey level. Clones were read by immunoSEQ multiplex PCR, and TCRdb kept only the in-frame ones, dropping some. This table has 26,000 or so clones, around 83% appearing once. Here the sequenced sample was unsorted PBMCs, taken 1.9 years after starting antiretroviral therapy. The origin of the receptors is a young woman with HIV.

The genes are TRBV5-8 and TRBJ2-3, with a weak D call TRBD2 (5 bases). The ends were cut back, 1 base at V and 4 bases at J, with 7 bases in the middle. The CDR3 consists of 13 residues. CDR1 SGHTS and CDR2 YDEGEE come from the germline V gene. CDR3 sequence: CASSLREPDTQYF. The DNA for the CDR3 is TGTGCCAGCAGCTTGCGGGAACCAGATACGCAGTATTTT.

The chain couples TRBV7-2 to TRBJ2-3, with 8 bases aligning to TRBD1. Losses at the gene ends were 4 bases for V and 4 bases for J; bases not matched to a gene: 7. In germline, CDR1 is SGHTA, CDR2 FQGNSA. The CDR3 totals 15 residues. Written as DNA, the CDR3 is TGTGCCAGCAGCTACAGGGGGTCTGGAGCAGATACGCAGTATTTT. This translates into CASSYRGSGADTQYF.

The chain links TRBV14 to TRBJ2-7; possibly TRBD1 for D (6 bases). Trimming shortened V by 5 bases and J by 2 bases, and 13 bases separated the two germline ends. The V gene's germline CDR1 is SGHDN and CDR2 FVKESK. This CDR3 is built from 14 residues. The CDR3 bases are TGTGCCAGCAGCACCCGCTACAGGGCCTACGAGCAGTACTTC. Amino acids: CASSTRYRAYEQYF.

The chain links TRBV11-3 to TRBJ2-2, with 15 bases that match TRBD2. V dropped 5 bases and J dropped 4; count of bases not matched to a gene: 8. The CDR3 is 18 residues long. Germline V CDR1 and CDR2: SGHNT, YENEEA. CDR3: CASSLGTSGGFGTGELFF. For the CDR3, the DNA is TGTGCCAGCAGCCTAGGGACTAGCGGGGGGTTTGGCACCGGGGAGCTGTTTTTT. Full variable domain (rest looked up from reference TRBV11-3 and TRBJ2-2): EAGVVQSPRYKIIEKKQPVAFWCNPISGHNTLYWYLQNLGQGPELLIRYENEEAVDDSQLPKDRFSAERLKGVDSTLKIQPAELGDSAVYLCASSLGTSGGFGTGELFFGEGSRLTVL.

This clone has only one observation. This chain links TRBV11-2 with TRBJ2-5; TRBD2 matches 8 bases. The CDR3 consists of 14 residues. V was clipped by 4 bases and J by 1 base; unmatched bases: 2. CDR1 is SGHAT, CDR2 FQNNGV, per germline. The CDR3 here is CASSSLAVQETQYF. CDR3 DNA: TGTGCCAGCAGCTCACTAGCGGTCCAAGAGACCCAGTACTTC.

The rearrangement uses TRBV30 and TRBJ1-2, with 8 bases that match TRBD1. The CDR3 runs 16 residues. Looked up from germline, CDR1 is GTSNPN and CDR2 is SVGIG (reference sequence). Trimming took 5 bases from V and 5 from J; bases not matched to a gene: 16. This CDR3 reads CAWGLIFGTGEYGYTF. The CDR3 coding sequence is TGTGCCTGGGGACTAATTTTCGGGACAGGAGAATATGGCTACACCTTC.

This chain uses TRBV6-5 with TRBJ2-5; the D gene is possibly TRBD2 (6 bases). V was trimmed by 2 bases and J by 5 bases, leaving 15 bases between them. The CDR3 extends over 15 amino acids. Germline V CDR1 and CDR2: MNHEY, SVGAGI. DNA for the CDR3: TGTGCCAGCAGTTACACCCCGGGGGTAGGGGAGACCCAGTACTTC. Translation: CASSYTPGVGETQYF.

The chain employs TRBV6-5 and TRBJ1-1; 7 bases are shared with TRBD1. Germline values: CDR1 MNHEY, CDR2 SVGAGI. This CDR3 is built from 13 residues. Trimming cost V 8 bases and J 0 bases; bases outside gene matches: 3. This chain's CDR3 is CASQDRVNTEAFF. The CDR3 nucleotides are TGTGCCAGCCAAGACAGGGTGAACACTGAAGCTTTCTTT.

CDR3 in DNA: TGTGCCAGTAGCGACGGACGGGACTATGGCTACACCTTC. This sequence encodes CASSDGRDYGYTF. V usage is TRBV19 and J usage is TRBJ1-2; D gene unclear. The V and J ends lost 6 bases and 3 bases respectively, with 11 bases between them. CDR3 size: 13 residues. From germline, CDR1 is LNHDA and CDR2 SQIVND (reference sequence).

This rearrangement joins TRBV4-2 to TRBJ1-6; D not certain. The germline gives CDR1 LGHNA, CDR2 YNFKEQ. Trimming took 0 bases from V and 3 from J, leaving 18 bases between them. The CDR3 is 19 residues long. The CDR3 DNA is TGTGCCAGCAGCCAAGACTGGAGAAACGCGAGCGACTATAATTCACCCCTCCACTTT. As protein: CASSQDWRNASDYNSPLHF.

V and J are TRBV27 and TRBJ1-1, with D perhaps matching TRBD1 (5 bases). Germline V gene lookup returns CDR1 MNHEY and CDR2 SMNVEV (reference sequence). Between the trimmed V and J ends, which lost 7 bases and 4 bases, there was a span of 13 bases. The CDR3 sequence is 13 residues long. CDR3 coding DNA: TGTGCCAGCACTTGGGGGGTAGGCACTGAAGCTTTCTTT. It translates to CASTWGVGTEAFF.

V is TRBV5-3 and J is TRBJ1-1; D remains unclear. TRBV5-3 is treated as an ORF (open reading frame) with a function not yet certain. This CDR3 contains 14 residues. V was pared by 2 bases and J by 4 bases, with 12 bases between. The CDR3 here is CARSLMKCGTEAFF. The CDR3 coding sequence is TGTGCCAGAAGCTTAATGAAGTGTGGCACTGAAGCTTTCTTT.

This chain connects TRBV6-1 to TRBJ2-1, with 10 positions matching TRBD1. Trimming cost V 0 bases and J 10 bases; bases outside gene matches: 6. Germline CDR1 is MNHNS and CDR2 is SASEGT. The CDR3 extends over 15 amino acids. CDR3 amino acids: CASSEAPGTGEEQFF. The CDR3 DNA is TGTGCCAGCAGTGAAGCTCCCGGGACAGGGGAGGAGCAGTTCTTC.

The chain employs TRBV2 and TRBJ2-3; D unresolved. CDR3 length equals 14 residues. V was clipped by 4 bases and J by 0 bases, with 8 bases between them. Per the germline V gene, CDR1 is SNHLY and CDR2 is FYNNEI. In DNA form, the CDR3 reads TGTGCCAGCAGTGCGGGTAGGAGCACAGATACGCAGTATTTT. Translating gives CASSAGRSTDTQYF.

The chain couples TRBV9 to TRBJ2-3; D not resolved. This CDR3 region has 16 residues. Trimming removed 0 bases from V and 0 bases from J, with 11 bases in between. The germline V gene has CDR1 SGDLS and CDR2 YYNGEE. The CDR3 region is CASSVVELPSTDTQYF. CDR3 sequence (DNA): TGTGCCAGCAGCGTAGTGGAACTACCTAGCACAGATACGCAGTATTTT.

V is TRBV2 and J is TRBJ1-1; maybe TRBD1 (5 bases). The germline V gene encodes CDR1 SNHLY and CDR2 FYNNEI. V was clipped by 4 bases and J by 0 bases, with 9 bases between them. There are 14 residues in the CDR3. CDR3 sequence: CASSVDSLNTEAFF. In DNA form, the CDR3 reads TGTGCCAGCAGTGTTGACAGTCTGAACACTGAAGCTTTCTTT.

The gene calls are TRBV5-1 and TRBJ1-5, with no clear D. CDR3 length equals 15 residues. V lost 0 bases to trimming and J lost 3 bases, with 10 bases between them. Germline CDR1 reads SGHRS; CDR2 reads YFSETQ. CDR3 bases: TGCGCCAGCAGCTTGGATGGGCAGTACAATCAGCCCCAGCATTTT. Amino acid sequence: CASSLDGQYNQPQHF.

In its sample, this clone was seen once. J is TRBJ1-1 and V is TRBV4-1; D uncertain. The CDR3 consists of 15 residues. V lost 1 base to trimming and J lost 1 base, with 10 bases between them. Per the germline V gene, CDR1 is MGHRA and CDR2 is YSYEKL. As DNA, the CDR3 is TGCGCCAGCAGCCAAGCCCCGACGGCGAACACTGAAGCTTTCTTT. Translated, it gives CASSQAPTANTEAFF.

The CDR3 DNA reads TGTGCCAGCAGGTCCGGGACCGCCTTGACCCAGCATTTT. This gives the protein CASRSGTALTQHF. J is TRBJ1-5 and V is TRBV28; D is perhaps TRBD1 (5 bases). Germline CDR1 is MDHEN and CDR2 is SYDVKM. The V end was cut by 6 bases, the J end by 11 bases, with 17 bases between. This CDR3 comprises 13 residues.

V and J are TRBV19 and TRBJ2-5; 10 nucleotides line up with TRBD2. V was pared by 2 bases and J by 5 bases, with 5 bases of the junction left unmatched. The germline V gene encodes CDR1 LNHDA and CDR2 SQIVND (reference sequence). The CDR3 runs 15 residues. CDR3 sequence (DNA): TGTGCCAGTAGTATACTCCTAGCGGGGGTGGAGACCCAGTACTTC. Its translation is CASSILLAGVETQYF.